This TCR beta chain is drawn from a study of identical twins. Study outcomes and limitations: While abundant cord blood beta clonotypes carried fewer insertions, memory repertoires showed no such pattern. Invariant MAIT and iNKT cells may have partly biased zero-insertion analyses. Within twin pairs, the out-of-frame alpha sequences they shared showed excess low generation probability.

V lost 4 bases, J lost 5 bases, and 19 bases lay in between. The V gene's germline CDR1 is MNHEY and CDR2 SMNVEV (reference sequence). There are 16 residues in the CDR3. This clonotype has just a few counts. Its antigen is not identified. TCRdb re-derived calls from the 5' RACE reads in MiXCR, one entry per CDR3 protein. Among 700,000 to 950,000 distinct CDR3 sequences listed, about 12% were seen once. These data were also reused for a study on yellow fever vaccine responses in identical twins.

This chain connects TRBV27 to TRBJ2-3; TRBD2 is a possible D gene (6 bases). The TCR was taken from a woman between 18 and 29 years old in good health. Material: PBMCs. The CDR3 sequence is CASSSPSSGTVDTQYF. The CDR3 bases are TGTGCCAGCAGTTCCCCGAGTAGCGGAACAGTAGATACGCAGTATTTT.